This T cell receptor beta chain stems from a study of human T cells and chemical hapten exposure. Study details: The study patch tested 0.01% DPC on the upper back and read results at 6 days.

The sample's time point: pre-sensitization, week 0. The treatment was: therapeutic diphenylcyclopropenone sensitization with weekly scalp DPC. Unfractionated whole blood was the source of the extracted total RNA. Germline V lookup: CDR1 DFQATT, CDR2 SNEGSKA (reference sequence). The CDR3 sequence is 12 residues long. V was cut by 6 bases and J by 11 bases, with 19 bases left in between. One entry per CDR3 protein, called by TCRdb with MiXCR from the RACE reads. The sample shows about 34,000 distinct CDR3 sequences, about a tenth of them seen only once. At least ten counts were recorded for this clonotype.

The sample consisted of whole blood, taken in connection with sensitization to the hapten diphenylcyclopropenone (DPC). The clonotype comes from a man over 45 with alopecia areata. Some clones in this sample may be carry-over from other donors' samples. The chain uses TRBV20-1 and TRBJ1-1; D may be TRBD1 (5 bases). CDR3 sequence reads: CSATGTPRSAFF. As DNA, the CDR3 is TGCAGTGCAACCGGGACTCCTCGATCTGCTTTCTTT.